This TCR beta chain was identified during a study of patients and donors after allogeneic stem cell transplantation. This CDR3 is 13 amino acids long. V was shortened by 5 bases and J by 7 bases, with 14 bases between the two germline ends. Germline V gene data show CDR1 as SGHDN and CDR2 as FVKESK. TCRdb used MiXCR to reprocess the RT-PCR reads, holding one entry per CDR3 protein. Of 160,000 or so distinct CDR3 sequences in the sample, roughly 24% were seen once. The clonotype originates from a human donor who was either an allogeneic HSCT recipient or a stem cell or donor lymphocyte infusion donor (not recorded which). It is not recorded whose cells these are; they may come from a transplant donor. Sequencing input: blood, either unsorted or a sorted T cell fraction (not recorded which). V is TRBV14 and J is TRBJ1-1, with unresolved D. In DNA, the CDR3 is TGTGCCAGCAGCTACCGACCTTCTCTTGAAGCTTTCTTT. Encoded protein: CASSYRPSLEAFF.